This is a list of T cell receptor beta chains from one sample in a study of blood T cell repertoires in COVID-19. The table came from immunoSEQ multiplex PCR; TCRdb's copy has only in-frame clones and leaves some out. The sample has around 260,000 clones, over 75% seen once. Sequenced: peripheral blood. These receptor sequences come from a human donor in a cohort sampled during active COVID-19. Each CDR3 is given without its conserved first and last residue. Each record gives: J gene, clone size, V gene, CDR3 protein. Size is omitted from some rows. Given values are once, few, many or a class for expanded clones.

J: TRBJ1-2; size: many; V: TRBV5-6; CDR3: ASSPGSFYGYT
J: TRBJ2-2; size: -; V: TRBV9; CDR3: ASSVEGGLGTGELF
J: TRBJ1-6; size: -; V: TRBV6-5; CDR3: ASSYSTRGRGSPLH
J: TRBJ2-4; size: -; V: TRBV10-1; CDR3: ASSDVTDLAKNIQY
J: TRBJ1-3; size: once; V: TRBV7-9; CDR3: ASRTGAGNTIY
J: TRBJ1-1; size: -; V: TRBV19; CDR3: ASRDRADWAEAF
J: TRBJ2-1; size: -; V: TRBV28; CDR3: ASSFGYVTVNNEQF
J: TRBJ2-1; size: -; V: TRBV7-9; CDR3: ASSLTGPNEQF
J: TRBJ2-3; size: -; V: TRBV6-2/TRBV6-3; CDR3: ASSSPLAGADTQY
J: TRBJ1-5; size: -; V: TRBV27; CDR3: ASSLSSPGTTGQPQH
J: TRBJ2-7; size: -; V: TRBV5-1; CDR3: ASSLGVFVGTMRPYEQY
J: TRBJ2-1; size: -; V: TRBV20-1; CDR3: SASFPSHEQF
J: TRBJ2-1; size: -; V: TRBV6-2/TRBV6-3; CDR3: ASSAGQGAWNEQF
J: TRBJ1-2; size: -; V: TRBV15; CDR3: ATSRDTGDYT
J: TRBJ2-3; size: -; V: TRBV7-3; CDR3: ASSRTGSQQTDTQY
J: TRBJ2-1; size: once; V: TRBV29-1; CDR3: SVGSGLNEQF
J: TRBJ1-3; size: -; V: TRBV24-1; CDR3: ATSDLEEQGTVDTIY
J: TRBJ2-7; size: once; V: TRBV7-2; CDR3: ASSLEGGGSYEQY
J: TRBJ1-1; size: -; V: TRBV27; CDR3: ASSLIGNTEAF
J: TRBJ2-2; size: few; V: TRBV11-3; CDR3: ASSLAGSGELF
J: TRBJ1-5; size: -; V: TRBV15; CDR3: ATKPPGDQPQH
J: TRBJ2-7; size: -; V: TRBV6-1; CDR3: ASGVRDRGAKSSYEQY
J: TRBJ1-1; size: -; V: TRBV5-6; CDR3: ASSLAGNTEAF
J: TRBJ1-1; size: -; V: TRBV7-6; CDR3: ASSPEVTGITEAF
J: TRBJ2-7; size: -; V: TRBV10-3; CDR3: AALEGQGGEQY
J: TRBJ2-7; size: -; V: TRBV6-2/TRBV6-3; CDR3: ASSSTGASSLEQY
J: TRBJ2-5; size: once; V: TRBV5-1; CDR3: ASSLPTSAQETQY
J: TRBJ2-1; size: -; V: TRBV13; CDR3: ASRTSGRKSEQF
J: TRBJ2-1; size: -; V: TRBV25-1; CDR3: ASSEGGGDEQF
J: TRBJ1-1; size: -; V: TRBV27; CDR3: ASSPRSIGENTEAF
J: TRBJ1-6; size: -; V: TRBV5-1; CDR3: ASSFKNHGGQGVKSGKNSPLH
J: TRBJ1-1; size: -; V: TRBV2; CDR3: ASSESIAANTEAF
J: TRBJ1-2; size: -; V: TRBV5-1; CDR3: ASSLSNQGGGYT
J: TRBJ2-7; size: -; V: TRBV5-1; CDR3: ASNPTGGVYEQY
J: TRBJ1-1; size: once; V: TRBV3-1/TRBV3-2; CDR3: ASSQAPPKHTEAF
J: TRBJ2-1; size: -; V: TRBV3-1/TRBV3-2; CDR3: ASSQVGGGRYNEQF
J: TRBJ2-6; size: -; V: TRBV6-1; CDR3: ASSEGLILTSGRLT
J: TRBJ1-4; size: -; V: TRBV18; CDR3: ASSSTGGATNEKLF
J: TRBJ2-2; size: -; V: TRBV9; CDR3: ASSSSWPAGVGTGELF
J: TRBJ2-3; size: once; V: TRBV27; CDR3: ASSLGGWTSTDTQY
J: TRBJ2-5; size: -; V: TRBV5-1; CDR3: ASSFGSRAETQY
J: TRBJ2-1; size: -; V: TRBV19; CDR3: ASSPLAGVSEQF
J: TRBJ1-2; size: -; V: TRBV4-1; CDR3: ASSPEDRVAGGYT
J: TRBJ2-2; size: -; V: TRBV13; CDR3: ASSLGTDNVNTGELF
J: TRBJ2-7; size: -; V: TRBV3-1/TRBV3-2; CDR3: ASSQDSSGGYEQY
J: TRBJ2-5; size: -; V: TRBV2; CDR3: ASRAGTPYQETQY
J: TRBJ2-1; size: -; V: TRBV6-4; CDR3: ASVQTSGDEQF